These 21 T cell receptor beta chains were all obtained from the same sample, sequenced in a study of blood T cell repertoires in COVID-19. Libraries were prepared by immunoSEQ multiplex PCR; TCRdb keeps only in-frame clonotypes and omits some of them. The sample carries about 300,000 clones, roughly 91% recorded once. Sequencing was carried out using peripheral blood. All receptors derive from a woman in her 30s with COVID-19, enrolled during active disease.

This rearrangement joins TRBV5-4 to TRBJ2-2; TRBD1 agrees at 9 bases. V shed 3 bases, J shed 3 bases, and the junction held 3 bases outside the gene matches. There are 15 residues in the CDR3. Germline lookup yields CDR1 SGHNT and CDR2 YYREEE (reference sequence). CDR3 amino acids: CASSWRTGDTGELFF. The CDR3 DNA reads as TGTGCCAGCAGCTGGAGGACAGGGGACACCGGGGAGCTGTTTTTT.

The chain recombines TRBV12-3 or TRBV12-4 with TRBJ1-1; D unresolved. The CDR3 spans 11 residues. V lost 5 bases, J lost 5 bases, and 6 bases lay in between. CDR3 DNA: TGTGCCAGCAGTGGGAGTACTGAAGCTTTCTTT. Amino acids: CASSGSTEAFF.

This chain connects TRBV11-3 to TRBJ2-7; 8 bases are shared with TRBD2. Germline V gives CDR1 SGHNT, CDR2 YENEEA. The CDR3 covers 14 residues. V shed 3 bases and J 0 bases; nucleotides not matched to a gene: 1. The CDR3 sequence: CASSLRGDSYEQYF. CDR3 DNA: TGTGCCAGCAGCTTGCGGGGGGACTCCTACGAGCAGTACTTC.

The chain uses TRBV9 and TRBJ1-2; D call uncertain. With 0 bases removed from V and 3 bases from J, the gap between germline ends came to 6 bases. From germline, CDR1 is SGDLS and CDR2 YYNGEE. CDR3 size: 13 residues. The CDR3 reads CASSVGRDYGYTF. CDR3 DNA sequence: TGTGCCAGCAGCGTAGGCCGGGACTATGGCTACACCTTC.

The rearrangement uses TRBV10-3 and TRBJ2-1, with D possibly TRBD2 on 7 matching bases. This CDR3 is 14 amino acids long. The V gene lost 0 bases and the J gene lost 11 bases, with 14 bases spanning the gap. From germline, CDR1 is ENHRY and CDR2 SYGVKD. CDR3: CAISESISGGQQFF. The CDR3 DNA follows: TGTGCCATCAGTGAGTCGATCTCGGGGGGCCAGCAGTTCTTC.

The V gene is TRBV28, the J gene TRBJ1-2; no clear D gene. CDR3 length: 16 residues. Trimming removed 6 bases from V and 5 bases from J, with 22 bases in between. Germline loops: CDR1 MDHEN, CDR2 SYDVKM. The chain's CDR3 is CASSPPRPVRRYGYTF. The CDR3 nucleotides are TGTGCCAGCAGCCCCCCGCGGCCAGTGCGGAGGTATGGCTACACCTTC.

The rearrangement uses TRBV11-3 and TRBJ1-2, with 9 positions matching TRBD1. The V gene end was trimmed by 4 bases and the J gene end by 8 bases; junction bases not matched to a gene: 8. There are 14 residues in the CDR3. In germline, CDR1 is SGHNT, CDR2 YENEEA. The CDR3 reads CASSSQGQGGGYTF. The CDR3 region has the DNA TGTGCCAGCAGCTCCCAGGGACAGGGCGGGGGCTACACCTTC.

V gene TRBV6-5 combines with J gene TRBJ2-7; D is perhaps TRBD2 (6 bases). Germline values: CDR1 MNHEY, CDR2 SVGAGI. The V gene lost 8 bases and the J gene lost 4 bases, with 15 bases spanning the gap. This CDR3 contains 13 residues. The CDR3 sequence is CASREPATYEQYV. DNA for the CDR3: TGTGCCAGCCGGGAGCCGGCCACTTACGAGCAGTACGTC.

J is TRBJ1-1 and V is TRBV11-2; TRBD1 matches at 7 bases. This CDR3 has 15 amino acids. Germline V gene sequence: CDR1 SGHAT, CDR2 FQNNGV. J gave up 3 bases and V 3 bases, and 7 bases lay outside the gene matches. This chain's CDR3 is CASSLFTGAYTEAFF. As DNA, the CDR3 is TGTGCCAGCAGCTTGTTCACAGGGGCCTACACTGAAGCTTTCTTT.

The genes are TRBV18 and TRBJ2-5, with a weak D call TRBD1 (6 bases). V was clipped by 4 bases and J by 5 bases, with 11 bases between them. CDR1 is KGHSH and CDR2 is LQKENI in the germline V gene. The CDR3 is 13 residues long. The CDR3 reads CASSRQVRETQYF. The DNA for the CDR3 is TGTGCCAGCTCACGACAGGTTCGGGAGACCCAGTACTTC.

V is TRBV5-1 and J is TRBJ2-3; 10 bases are shared with TRBD2. The V and J ends lost 4 bases and 2 bases, in that order; junction bases with no gene match: 4. This CDR3 region has 15 residues. CDR1 is SGHRS, CDR2 YFSETQ, per germline. The CDR3 loop is CASSRTSGPTDTQYF. The CDR3 DNA reads TGCGCCAGCAGCCGGACTAGCGGACCCACAGATACGCAGTATTTT.

The chain carries TRBV2 and TRBJ2-3; 10 bases match TRBD2. The CDR3 covers 14 residues. Germline-derived CDR1 and CDR2 are SNHLY and FYNNEI. Trimming removed 6 bases from V and 8 bases from J; junction bases left unmatched: 8. The CDR3 sequence is CASRASGGAATQYF. The CDR3 DNA reads as TGTGCCAGCAGGGCTAGCGGGGGAGCGGCTACGCAGTATTTT.

The chain uses TRBV4-2 and TRBJ2-2, with 7 bases fitting TRBD1. After removal of 0 bases from V and 6 bases from J, the junction contained 4 bases not matched to a gene. The CDR3 totals 15 residues. Per germline, CDR1 LGHNA and CDR2 YNFKEQ. The CDR3 DNA reads as TGTGCCAGCAGCCAAGATCAAGGACAGGCCGGGGAGCTGTTTTTT. This encodes CASSQDQGQAGELFF.

The chain recombines TRBV11-3 with TRBJ1-2; 7 bases are a match to TRBD1. CDR3 size: 13 residues. Germline trimming cut 5 bases from V and 4 bases from J; bases unmatched to any gene: 4. Germline V gene lookup returns CDR1 SGHNT and CDR2 YENEEA. CDR3 nucleotides: TGTGCCAGCAGCCAAGACAGGGTCTATGGCTACACCTTC. Amino acids: CASSQDRVYGYTF.

V usage is TRBV6-5 and J usage is TRBJ1-1; 8 nucleotides agree with TRBD1. CDR1 MNHEY and CDR2 SVGAGI come from the germline V gene. J gave up 3 bases and V 7 bases, and 7 bases lay outside the gene matches. The CDR3 runs 14 residues. The CDR3 reads CASTRQGLDTEAFF. Here the CDR3 DNA reads TGTGCCAGCACGAGACAGGGGTTGGACACTGAAGCTTTCTTT.

The rearrangement joins TRBV7-9 to TRBJ1-1, with unresolved D. Germline V gene data show CDR1 as SEHNR and CDR2 as FQNEAQ (reference sequence). This CDR3 region has 12 residues. Trimming took 7 bases from V and 6 from J, leaving 12 bases between them. DNA of the CDR3: TGTGCCAGCACCAAGGGAGGTGCTGAAGCTTTCTTT. Translating gives CASTKGGAEAFF. The complete variable domain, with remaining parts taken from reference TRBV7-9 and TRBJ1-1, reads DTGVSQNPRHKITKRGQNVTFRCDPISEHNRLYWYRQTLGQGPEFLTYFQNEAQLEKSRLLSDRFSAERPKGSFSTLEIQRTEQGDSAMYLCASTKGGAEAFFGQGTRLTVV.

The rearrangement uses TRBV6-5 and TRBJ1-4; no reliable D call. V lost 0 bases and J lost 0, with 8 bases in between. The CDR3 has 16 residues. CDR1 is MNHEY, CDR2 SVGAGI, per germline. In nucleotides, the CDR3 is TGTGCCAGCAGTTACTCAGGGCGGGCAACTAATGAAAAACTGTTTTTT. This encodes CASSYSGRATNEKLFF.

This clone is a singleton in its sample. The chain recombines TRBV7-3 with TRBJ1-5; 9 nucleotides agree with TRBD1. CDR1 is SGHTA and CDR2 is FQGTGA in the germline V gene. The length of the CDR3 is 13 residues. The J segment lost 10 bases and the V segment lost 5 bases, leaving 6 bases of the junction unmatched. The CDR3 DNA reads as TGTGCCAGCAGCCAGGACAGGGGCTTCCCCCAGCATTTT. It specifies CASSQDRGFPQHF.

With respect to this clone: A read error may account for a junction end that differs from germline. This chain uses TRBV20-1 with TRBJ1-2; D is perhaps TRBD1 (5 bases). CDR1 is DFQATT and CDR2 is SNEGSKA in the germline V gene (reference sequence). The CDR3 contains 12 residues. CDR3 amino acids: CSASTLRRVPSF. In DNA, the CDR3 is TGCAGTGCTAGTACTCTCCGCAGGGTCCCTTCCTTC.

This clone was detected once. The chain uses TRBV2 and TRBJ2-4; TRBD1 matches at 10 bases. Unmatched junction bases numbered 7, after V lost 6 bases and J lost 5 bases. CDR3 length equals 15 residues. The germline V gene has CDR1 SNHLY and CDR2 FYNNEI. CDR3 loop: CASRADRGHENIQYF. DNA of the CDR3: TGTGCCAGCAGGGCTGACAGGGGGCATGAAAACATTCAGTACTTC.

V and J are TRBV6-6 and TRBJ2-4; 8 bases line up with TRBD1. CDR1 MNHNY and CDR2 SVGAGI come from the germline V gene (reference sequence). V lost 5 bases to trimming and J lost 0 bases; unmatched junction nucleotides: 12. The CDR3 consists of 18 residues. CDR3 bases: TGTGCCAGCAGTCAAACCACCAGGGGGCGGCTAGCCAAAAACATTCAGTACTTC. Protein: CASSQTTRGRLAKNIQYF.